A selection of T cell receptor beta chains follows, all from one sample in a study of OX40 agonist ivuxolimab in advanced cancers. TCRdb's table, derived via immunoSEQ multiplex PCR, lists solely in-frame clones and lacks some. The data contain under 90,000 clones, around 90% of them singletons. The sequences come from CD4+ or CD8+ T cells sorted from blood, collected in a trial of the OX40 agonist ivuxolimab. The receptors here all came from an adult with an advanced solid tumor such as melanoma, head and neck, liver or kidney cancer. Each CDR3 is given with its conserved first and last residue. The D gene is left open where the match is weak.

v_gene,d_gene,CDR3aa
TRBV6-6,NA,CASSFAGPNEKLFF
TRBV23-1,NA,CASSQSLATKYTDTQYF
TRBV19,TRBD1,CASSFLTGQQPQHF
TRBV4-1,NA,CASSHQAKDGTYGYTF
TRBV5-4,NA,CASSLGRDNTEAFF
TRBV5-1,NA,CASSPGPGNTEAFF
TRBV30,TRBD1,CACRQGGGYTF
TRBV9,TRBD2,CASSVGSSGIQYEQFF
TRBV6-5,NA,CASSYKSPAVGYTF
TRBV29-1,NA,CSVRGGAGNEQFF
TRBV19,TRBD2,CASSTAGTRQETQYF
TRBV27,NA,CASSPRGNSNQPQHF
TRBV28,TRBD2,CASSLGGLAGEWGSSYNEQFF